Listed below are T cell receptor beta chains from one sample, sequenced in a study of follicular helper T cells after annual influenza vaccination. The assay was immunoSEQ multiplex PCR, and TCRdb's table has in-frame clones only and misses some. The table has 13,000 to 15,000 clones, roughly four fifths seen once. Sample: CXCR5- memory CD4+ T cells sorted from blood, taken on the day of influenza vaccination. These receptors were collected from an adult who received the influenza vaccine. Each CDR3 is given with its conserved first and last residue. D genes are given only for firm matches. Clone size appears in some rows only: once, few, many, or a class for an expanded clone.

D gene,V gene,clone size,J gene,CDR3 protein,CDR3 DNA
-,TRBV9,-,TRBJ1-2,CASSLLQGHGYTF,TGTGCCAGCAGCTTACTTCAGGGACATGGCTACACCTTC
-,TRBV18,-,TRBJ2-2,CASSGFDTGELFF,TGTGCCAGCTCGGGGTTTGACACCGGGGAGCTGTTTTTT
-,TRBV6-6,-,TRBJ2-5,CASSYPGKTQYF,TGTGCCAGCAGTTACCCTGGGAAGACCCAGTACTTC
-,TRBV9,-,TRBJ1-6,CASSVERGTGSPLHF,TGTGCCAGCAGCGTAGAACGGGGAACGGGTTCACCCCTCCACTTT
TRBD1,TRBV6-5,-,TRBJ2-5,CASRLDRARTQYF,TGTGCCAGCAGGTTGGACAGGGCCCGGACCCAGTACTTC
-,TRBV10-2,-,TRBJ2-4,CASSEARQGSRNIQYF,TGCGCCAGCAGTGAGGCCCGTCAGGGGAGTAGAAACATTCAGTACTTC
TRBD1,TRBV10-1,-,TRBJ2-5,CASSERTGAVETQYF,TGCGCCAGCAGTGAAAGGACAGGGGCAGTGGAGACCCAGTACTTC
-,TRBV2,once,TRBJ2-1,CASSEFRDNEQFF,TGTGCCAGCAGTGAGTTCAGGGACAATGAGCAGTTCTTC
-,TRBV11-2,-,TRBJ2-3,CASSFFGFSTDTQYF,TGTGCCAGCAGCTTCTTCGGTTTTAGCACAGATACGCAGTATTTT
-,TRBV6-1,once,TRBJ2-7,CASSPRVEQYF,TGTGCCAGCAGTCCTCGGGTGGAGCAGTACTTC
-,TRBV28,few,TRBJ1-5,CASSWTGVGQPQHF,TGTGCCAGCAGTTGGACGGGAGTGGGTCAGCCCCAGCATTTT
-,TRBV4-1,few,TRBJ1-2,CASSQPGTYYGYTF,TGCGCCAGCAGCCAACCCGGGACTTACTATGGCTACACCTTC
TRBD2,TRBV7-9,-,TRBJ2-7,CASSLTGLAGHEQYF,TGTGCCAGCAGCTTAACGGGACTAGCGGGACACGAGCAGTACTTC
TRBD1,TRBV6-5,once,TRBJ1-1,CASTSRSQGVEAFF,TGTGCCAGCACCTCTAGATCACAGGGGGTAGAAGCTTTCTTT
-,TRBV6-5,few,TRBJ1-5,CASRPPGSNQPQHF,TGTGCCAGCAGACCCCCCGGTAGCAATCAGCCCCAGCATTTT
TRBD2,TRBV27,-,TRBJ2-3,CASRGLAGNHTYTQYF,TGTGCCAGCAGAGGACTAGCGGGGAACCACACATATACGCAGTATTTT
-,TRBV6-1,once,TRBJ1-2,CASSERRNYGYTF,TGTGCCAGCAGTGAACGCCGAAACTATGGCTACACCTTC
-,TRBV5-5,-,TRBJ2-5,CASSLLGTEETQYF,TGTGCCAGCAGCTTACTCGGGACGGAAGAGACCCAGTACTTC
TRBD1,TRBV6-4,-,TRBJ1-2,CASSGDRSGYTF,TGTGCCAGCAGTGGGGACAGATCTGGCTACACCTTC
-,TRBV11-3,-,TRBJ2-7,CASSSSGQGPYEQYF,TGTGCCAGCAGCTCTAGCGGACAGGGCCCCTACGAGCAGTACTTC
-,TRBV6-4,-,TRBJ1-1,CASSLDADTEAFF,TGTGCCAGCAGCCTGGACGCGGACACTGAAGCTTTCTTT
TRBD2,TRBV29-1,-,TRBJ2-3,CSVGAGGVTDTQYF,TGCAGCGTTGGGGCGGGGGGGGTCACAGATACGCAGTATTTT
-,TRBV4-1,few,TRBJ1-6,CASSPGSPGSYNSPLHF,TGCGCCAGCAGCCCAGGGTCCCCGGGAAGCTATAATTCACCCCTCCACTTT
TRBD1,TRBV15,few,TRBJ2-7,CATSLDRPRGEQYF,TGTGCCACCAGCTTGGACAGGCCCCGGGGTGAGCAGTACTTC
-,TRBV5-1,-,TRBJ2-3,CASSPALVSKTDTQYF,TGCGCCAGCAGCCCCGCACTAGTGAGTAAAACAGATACGCAGTATTTT
TRBD2,TRBV5-1,-,TRBJ2-5,CASRLKGGAQETQYF,TGCGCCAGCCGACTAAAGGGAGGGGCACAAGAGACCCAGTACTTC
TRBD2,TRBV18,-,TRBJ2-1,CASSPPGLAGDNSYNEQFF,TGTGCCAGCTCACCACCGGGACTAGCGGGGGACAACTCCTACAATGAGCAGTTCTTC
TRBD2,TRBV7-3,-,TRBJ2-3,CASSLSPGGLDTQYF,TGTGCCAGCAGCTTAAGTCCGGGGGGGTTGGATACGCAGTATTTT
TRBD2,TRBV5-8,-,TRBJ2-3,CASSKGLAGVIETDTQYF,TGTGCCAGCAGCAAAGGACTAGCGGGGGTGATCGAAACAGATACGCAGTATTTT
TRBD2,TRBV7-2,-,TRBJ2-5,CASSLNPFSGGLKAGTQYF,TGTGCCAGCAGCTTAAATCCCTTTAGCGGGGGGCTAAAGGCGGGGACCCAGTACTTC
-,TRBV11-2,-,TRBJ1-5,CASSPSGWSNQPQHF,TGTGCCAGCAGCCCCTCCGGTTGGAGCAATCAGCCCCAGCATTTT
TRBD2,TRBV18,-,TRBJ2-3,CASSPAMGAGGSTDTQYF,TGTGCCAGCTCACCAGCTATGGGAGCGGGGGGTAGCACAGATACGCAGTATTTT
-,TRBV5-4,-,TRBJ2-2,CASSFTHGDTGELFF,TGTGCCAGCAGCTTCACCCACGGGGACACCGGGGAGCTGTTTTTT
-,TRBV7-3,-,TRBJ2-1,CASSLTGTGSSYNEQFF,TGTGCCAGCAGCTTAACGGGGACGGGGAGCTCCTACAATGAGCAGTTCTTC
-,TRBV4-3,-,TRBJ1-1,CASSVSGQMNTEAFF,TGCGCCAGCAGCGTCTCCGGCCAAATGAACACTGAAGCTTTCTTT
-,TRBV7-2,-,TRBJ2-1,CASSLGGTYNEQFF,TGTGCCAGCAGCTTGGGTGGAACATACAATGAGCAGTTCTTC
-,TRBV6-4,-,TRBJ2-3,CASSDSTTQYF,TGTGCCAGCAGTGACTCCACTACGCAGTATTTT